These 21 T cell receptor beta chains share one sample of origin, sequenced in a study of blood T cell repertoires in COVID-19. Produced via immunoSEQ multiplex PCR; TCRdb's table is partial and in-frame only. The sample carries around 380,000 clones, 70% to 90% recorded once. Material: PBMCs or T cells enriched from blood (not recorded which). The receptors originated from a young man who had recovered from COVID-19.

This chain uses TRBV24-1 with TRBJ2-3; 13 positions match TRBD2. The CDR3 totals 16 residues. With 3 bases clipped from V and 4 bases from J, the junction kept 3 bases outside the gene matches. From germline, CDR1 is KGHDR and CDR2 SFDVKD. CDR3 nucleotides: TGTGCCACCAGTGATCCAGGACTAGCGGGGGCAGATACGCAGTATTTT. It translates to CATSDPGLAGADTQYF.

This sequence joins TRBV7-8 and TRBJ2-7, with D possibly matching TRBD1 (5 bases). CDR1 is SGHVS and CDR2 is FQNEAQ in the germline V gene. Trimming took off 6 bases at V and 2 bases at J, with 17 bases between the two ends. The CDR3 sequence is 15 residues long. The CDR3 DNA follows: TGTGCCAGCAGGCAAAGCCGGGCAGGGACCTACGAGCAGTACTTC. Its protein product is CASRQSRAGTYEQYF.

The J gene is TRBJ2-1, the V gene TRBV6-5, with 11 bases fitting TRBD2. After removal of 8 bases from V and 9 bases from J, the junction contained 9 bases not matched to a gene. CDR3 size: 14 residues. Germline V CDR1 and CDR2: MNHEY, SVGAGI. In DNA, the CDR3 is TGTGCCAGCGGCAATAGCGGGGGGGAGGGTGAGCAGTTCTTC. Amino acid sequence: CASGNSGGEGEQFF.

This clone occurred once. The CDR3 loop is CASSLGVQKRTGELFF. The CDR3 bases are TGTGCCAGCAGCTTAGGAGTTCAGAAGCGCACCGGGGAGCTGTTTTTT. The V and J genes are TRBV7-9 and TRBJ2-2, with D uncertain. The germline V and J ends were trimmed by 1 base and 4 bases, with 13 bases remaining between them. The CDR3 consists of 16 residues. The V gene's germline CDR1 is SEHNR and CDR2 FQNEAQ (reference sequence).

V is TRBV7-8 and J is TRBJ1-1; D gene unclear. The germline gives CDR1 SGHVS, CDR2 FQNEAQ. Trimming cost V 3 bases and J 3 bases, with 2 bases left between them. This CDR3 is 11 amino acids long. DNA for the CDR3: TGTGCCAGCAGCTTCGACACTGAAGCTTTCTTT. It translates to CASSFDTEAFF.

The chain is built from TRBV27 and TRBJ2-3; 13 bases fit TRBD2. The CDR3 has 21 amino acids. V was pared by 5 bases and J by 4 bases, with 21 bases of the junction left unmatched. Germline CDR1 MNHEY, CDR2 SMNVEV (reference sequence). The CDR3 nucleotides are TGTGCCAGCAGTCCCCCAGGGGGACTAGCGGGGCAGTTGCTGTCCCCAGATACGCAGTATTTT. Its protein product is CASSPPGGLAGQLLSPDTQYF.

The rearrangement links TRBV7-9 to TRBJ2-7; possible D gene TRBD1, 6 bases. This CDR3 has 12 amino acids. V was shortened by 6 bases and J by 4 bases, with 10 bases between the two germline ends. The germline CDR1 and CDR2 sequences are SEHNR and FQNEAQ (reference sequence). The CDR3 loop reads CASRVQGYEQYF. CDR3 DNA sequence: TGTGCCAGCAGGGTACAGGGTTACGAGCAGTACTTC.

This clone showed up just once. The rearrangement links TRBV19 to TRBJ1-1, with TRBD1 identical over 8 bases. CDR3 size: 15 residues. Trimming took 8 bases from V and 11 from J; bases not matched to a gene: 19. Germline V CDR1 and CDR2: LNHDA, SQIVND (reference sequence). The DNA of the CDR3 is TGTGCCAGTGTCCCGACAGGGGCTGGCGTTTGGGAGGCTTTCTTT. Protein product: CASVPTGAGVWEAFF.

The chain uses TRBV7-3 and TRBJ2-7; maybe TRBD1 (6 bases). V shed 5 bases and J shed 6 bases, with 20 bases lying between them. CDR1 SGHTA and CDR2 FQGTGA come from the germline V gene. This CDR3 has 15 amino acids. The CDR3 is CASSQTDSSMSEQYF. The CDR3 DNA sequence: TGTGCCAGCAGCCAGACGGACAGCTCAATGAGCGAGCAGTACTTC.

V gene TRBV2 combines with J gene TRBJ2-1, with D unclear. V was clipped by 6 bases and J by 9 bases, with 6 bases between them. This CDR3 contains 10 residues. Germline V CDR1 and CDR2: SNHLY, FYNNEI. The CDR3 DNA follows: TGTGCCAGCAGAACTACTGAGCAGTTCTTC. It encodes CASRTTEQFF.

This clone showed up just once. This sequence joins TRBV4-1 and TRBJ1-1; D perhaps matches TRBD1 (5 bases). Germline-derived CDR1 and CDR2 are MGHRA and YSYEKL. CDR3 length equals 17 residues. The V gene lost 4 bases and the J gene lost 0 bases, with 18 bases spanning the gap. CDR3 sequence (DNA): TGCGCCAGCAGCCTCTCCCAAGTCACAGGCTTGAACACTGAAGCTTTCTTT. Protein: CASSLSQVTGLNTEAFF.

This clone has more than one count but fewer than ten. The chain is built from TRBV12-3 or TRBV12-4 and TRBJ1-1; maybe TRBD1 (5 bases). The CDR3 extends over 13 amino acids. Between the trimmed V and J ends, which lost 4 bases and 5 bases, there was a span of 11 bases. The CDR3 region is CASSWAGWTEAFF. CDR3 nucleotides: TGTGCCAGCAGTTGGGCAGGGTGGACTGAAGCTTTCTTT.

This clone was recorded once. The chain uses TRBV27 and TRBJ2-3; 7 bases are a match to TRBD1. Per the germline V gene, CDR1 is MNHEY and CDR2 is SMNVEV (reference sequence). V dropped 1 base and J dropped 1; count of bases not matched to a gene: 5. The CDR3 length is 16 residues. The CDR3 coding sequence is TGTGCCAGCAGTTTATATGCCCAGGGGGGCACAGATACGCAGTATTTT. The encoded protein is CASSLYAQGGTDTQYF.

The gene calls are TRBV29-1 and TRBJ1-1, with D possibly TRBD1 on 6 matching bases. V lost 8 bases and J 0 bases, leaving 10 bases between the germline ends. This CDR3 region has 12 residues. Germline values: CDR1 SQVTM, CDR2 ANQGSEA. CDR3 sequence reads: CSPQGLNTEAFF. The CDR3 bases are TGCAGCCCCCAGGGGCTGAACACTGAAGCTTTCTTT.

The gene calls are TRBV5-5 and TRBJ2-7, with D possibly matching TRBD1 (6 bases). The CDR3 has 12 amino acids. The germline CDR1 and CDR2 sequences are SGHKS and YYEKEE (reference sequence). V lost 3 bases and J 6 bases, leaving 10 bases between the germline ends. CDR3 bases: TGTGCCAGCAGCTGGACAGTGGCCGAGCAGTACTTC. Its protein is CASSWTVAEQYF.

The chain recombines TRBV14 with TRBJ1-2, with 8 bases fitting TRBD1. The CDR3 has 17 residues. From germline, CDR1 is SGHDN and CDR2 FVKESK. The V segment lost 1 base and the J segment 1 base; nucleotides outside the gene matches: 8. The CDR3 loop is CASSQGGTGPRNYGYTF. The CDR3 DNA is TGTGCCAGCAGCCAAGGAGGGACAGGACCCCGTAACTATGGCTACACCTTC.

This clone was seen more than once but under ten times. The rearrangement joins TRBV29-1 to TRBJ1-2; D is perhaps TRBD1 (6 bases). Germline V CDR1 and CDR2: SQVTM, ANQGSEA. The V end lost 4 bases, the J end lost 3 bases, and 9 bases lay between the germline ends. This CDR3 is 12 amino acids long. CDR3 in amino acids: CSVVGTHYGYTF. DNA of the CDR3: TGCAGCGTTGTGGGGACACACTATGGCTACACCTTC.

The CDR3 region is CASSQDQEISEQYF. The CDR3 DNA follows: TGTGCCAGCAGCCAAGATCAGGAAATCTCCGAGCAGTACTTC. The chain combines TRBV3-1 (or the pseudogene TRBV3-2) with TRBJ2-7, with no clear D. CDR1 and CDR2 from the germline V gene are LGHDT and YNNKEL (reference sequence). This CDR3 has 14 residues. Trimming left V 0 bases short and J 6 bases short, with 12 bases between.

This sequence joins TRBV25-1 and TRBJ1-2; weak D call: TRBD1 (6 bases). Per the germline V gene, CDR1 is MGHDK and CDR2 is SYGVNS. CDR3 length: 18 residues. The V end was cut by 0 bases, the J end by 1 base, with 18 bases between. This CDR3 reads CASSEYLWAGDDNYGYTF. Written as DNA, the CDR3 is TGTGCCAGCAGTGAATATTTGTGGGCAGGGGACGATAACTATGGCTACACCTTC.

The chain joins TRBV9 to TRBJ1-4; 8 bases align to TRBD1. Germline CDR1 is SGDLS and CDR2 is YYNGEE. This CDR3 spans 16 amino acids. J lost 7 bases, V lost 3 bases, and 11 bases had no gene match. CDR3 DNA sequence: TGTGCCAGCAGCGAGCCTACCGGGACAGGAATTGAAAAACTGTTTTTT. This gives the protein CASSEPTGTGIEKLFF.

The V gene is TRBV5-5, the J gene TRBJ1-4; TRBD1 matches at 7 bases. The CDR3 is 15 amino acids. From germline, CDR1 is SGHKS and CDR2 YYEKEE (reference sequence). J was trimmed by 3 bases and V by 5 bases; bases with no gene match: 7. CDR3 sequence (DNA): TGTGCCAGCAGTCCAATCGGGACAGCTAATGAAAAACTGTTTTTT. It codes for CASSPIGTANEKLFF. Complete variable domain (other parts from reference TRBV5-5 and TRBJ1-4): DAGVTQSPTHLIKTRGQQVTLRCSPISGHKSVSWYQQVLGQGPQFIFQYYEKEERGRGNFPDRFSARQFPNYSSELNVNALLLGDSALYLCASSPIGTANEKLFFGSGTQLSVL.